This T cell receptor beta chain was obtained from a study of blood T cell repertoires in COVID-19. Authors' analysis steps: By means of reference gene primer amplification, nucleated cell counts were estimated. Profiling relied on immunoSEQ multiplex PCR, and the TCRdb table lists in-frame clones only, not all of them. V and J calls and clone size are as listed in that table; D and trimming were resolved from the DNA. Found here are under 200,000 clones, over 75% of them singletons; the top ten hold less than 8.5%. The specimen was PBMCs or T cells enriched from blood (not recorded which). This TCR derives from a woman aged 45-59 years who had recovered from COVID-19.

This CDR3 reads CASSPQGNSYNEQFF. The CDR3 nucleotides are TGTGCCAGCAGTCCTCAGGGAAATTCCTACAATGAGCAGTTCTTC. The rearrangement uses TRBV7-9 and TRBJ2-1, with D perhaps matching TRBD1 (5 bases). The CDR3 runs to 15 residues. Germline V gives CDR1 SEHNR, CDR2 FQNEAQ (reference sequence). Trimming left V 6 bases short and J 1 base short, with 13 bases between.